This T cell receptor beta chain originates from a study of chemoradiotherapy in HPV16-positive cancers. Produced via immunoSEQ multiplex PCR; TCRdb's table is partial and in-frame only. This table holds tens of thousands of clones, about 92% found once. CDR1 is SGDLS and CDR2 is YYNGEE in the germline V gene. Trimming pared 0 bases from V and 0 bases from J, leaving 6 bases between. This CDR3 region has 15 residues. The sample was blood, taken from a patient who underwent chemoradiotherapy. V is TRBV9 and J is TRBJ2-2; D gene unclear. The receptor's source is a human donor with HPV-associated anogenital cancer. The CDR3 nucleotides are TGTGCCAGCAGCGTAGGTCCTTCGAACACCGGGGAGCTGTTTTTT. This gives the protein CASSVGPSNTGELFF.